Listed below are T cell receptor beta chains from one sample, sequenced in a study of CD8 T cells in ankylosing spondylitis. TCRdb reprocessed the 5' RACE reads with MiXCR, giving one entry per CDR3 protein. This sample yields some 700,000 distinct CDR3 sequences, of which 15% to 20% are seen a single time; around 19% belongs to the top ten. The sample taken for sequencing was blood, either unsorted or a sorted T cell fraction (not recorded which). Every receptor here comes from a male donor with ankylosing spondylitis. CDR3s include the opening cysteine and the closing phenylalanine or tryptophan.

CDR3 protein: CASSGTDVLYEQYF; V gene: TRBV2; CDR3 length: 14; J gene: TRBJ2-7
CDR3 protein: CSARVSYYNEQFF; V gene: TRBV20-1; CDR3 length: 13; J gene: TRBJ2-1
CDR3 protein: CASSPRAQTGGELFF; V gene: TRBV5-1; CDR3 length: 15; J gene: TRBJ2-2
CDR3 protein: CSARLAGGGAQYF; V gene: TRBV20-1; CDR3 length: 13; J gene: TRBJ2-3
CDR3 protein: CSVGGYGQPQHF; V gene: TRBV29-1; CDR3 length: 12; J gene: TRBJ1-5
CDR3 protein: CSARVLAGVLGEQFF; V gene: TRBV20-1; CDR3 length: 15; J gene: TRBJ2-1
CDR3 protein: CASSLDGTQNQPQHF; V gene: TRBV7-2; CDR3 length: 15; J gene: TRBJ1-5
CDR3 protein: CASSDGMGYTF; V gene: TRBV9; CDR3 length: 11; J gene: TRBJ1-2
CDR3 protein: CSATQGGAVGSYEQYF; V gene: TRBV20-1; CDR3 length: 16; J gene: TRBJ2-7
CDR3 protein: CASSHTTRGQGRNTIYF; V gene: TRBV4-1; CDR3 length: 17; J gene: TRBJ1-3
CDR3 protein: CATSRGLPSYNEQFF; V gene: TRBV15; CDR3 length: 15; J gene: TRBJ2-1
CDR3 protein: CASSYSAGQYNQPQHF; V gene: TRBV6-2/TRBV6-3; CDR3 length: 16; J gene: TRBJ1-5
CDR3 protein: CASSQGTGGFYTF; V gene: TRBV5-1; CDR3 length: 13; J gene: TRBJ1-2
CDR3 protein: CASSLGRPLAF; V gene: TRBV12-3/TRBV12-4; CDR3 length: 11; J gene: TRBJ1-1
CDR3 protein: CASSQEGLADYNEQFF; V gene: TRBV3-1; CDR3 length: 16; J gene: TRBJ2-1
CDR3 protein: CSASPGVKNTEAFF; V gene: TRBV20-1; CDR3 length: 14; J gene: TRBJ1-1
CDR3 protein: CSARSPDRTYEQYF; V gene: TRBV20-1; CDR3 length: 14; J gene: TRBJ2-7
CDR3 protein: CASSRSTGFYGYTF; V gene: TRBV7-9; CDR3 length: 14; J gene: TRBJ1-2
CDR3 protein: CASSLLARMSNQPQHF; V gene: TRBV28; CDR3 length: 16; J gene: TRBJ1-5
CDR3 protein: CASSQAGAQVTEAFF; V gene: TRBV4-1; CDR3 length: 15; J gene: TRBJ1-1
CDR3 protein: CASSQDLSLNYGYTF; V gene: TRBV3-1; CDR3 length: 15; J gene: TRBJ1-2
CDR3 protein: CASRRTGQSAGEGVNTEASF; V gene: TRBV5-1; CDR3 length: 20; J gene: TRBJ1-1
CDR3 protein: CASSPENRYGYTF; V gene: TRBV12-3/TRBV12-4; CDR3 length: 13; J gene: TRBJ1-2
CDR3 protein: CASGTGTADKRQFF; V gene: TRBV28; CDR3 length: 14; J gene: TRBJ2-1
CDR3 protein: CASSDARRDGYTF; V gene: TRBV25-1; CDR3 length: 13; J gene: TRBJ1-2
CDR3 protein: CASSFSGDTGELFF; V gene: TRBV5-6; CDR3 length: 14; J gene: TRBJ2-2
CDR3 protein: CASSLSSLTSEGEQYF; V gene: TRBV12-3/TRBV12-4; CDR3 length: 16; J gene: TRBJ2-7
CDR3 protein: CASSSYVEETQYF; V gene: TRBV12-3/TRBV12-4; CDR3 length: 13; J gene: TRBJ2-5
CDR3 protein: CASSLALGGELFF; V gene: TRBV5-1; CDR3 length: 13; J gene: TRBJ2-2
CDR3 protein: CSAKAGGRTEAFF; V gene: TRBV20-1; CDR3 length: 13; J gene: TRBJ1-1
CDR3 protein: CASNTQGSGYTF; V gene: TRBV12-3/TRBV12-4; CDR3 length: 12; J gene: TRBJ1-2
CDR3 protein: CASIPGGPPLYGYTF; V gene: TRBV12-3/TRBV12-4; CDR3 length: 15; J gene: TRBJ1-2
CDR3 protein: CASSPPRGGLFF; V gene: TRBV3-1; CDR3 length: 12; J gene: TRBJ2-1
CDR3 protein: CASRFNTGELFF; V gene: TRBV2; CDR3 length: 12; J gene: TRBJ2-2
CDR3 protein: CSARDTLAGGPDTQYF; V gene: TRBV20-1; CDR3 length: 16; J gene: TRBJ2-3
CDR3 protein: CAHWTSEYEQYF; V gene: TRBV10-3; CDR3 length: 12; J gene: TRBJ2-7
CDR3 protein: CASSLVPQGTRDTQYF; V gene: TRBV12-3/TRBV12-4; CDR3 length: 16; J gene: TRBJ2-3
CDR3 protein: CASSTSGGFFGELFF; V gene: TRBV2; CDR3 length: 15; J gene: TRBJ2-2
CDR3 protein: CATSDTGTSGISGGEQFF; V gene: TRBV24-1; CDR3 length: 18; J gene: TRBJ2-1
CDR3 protein: CASSLSAGVPYNEQFF; V gene: TRBV5-1; CDR3 length: 16; J gene: TRBJ2-1
CDR3 protein: CSVGTGLRETQYF; V gene: TRBV29-1; CDR3 length: 13; J gene: TRBJ2-5
CDR3 protein: CASSPDRTNTEAFF; V gene: TRBV5-1; CDR3 length: 14; J gene: TRBJ1-1
CDR3 protein: CASSQDLIPPLDTQYF; V gene: TRBV4-2; CDR3 length: 16; J gene: TRBJ2-3
CDR3 protein: CASSFRADYEQYF; V gene: TRBV11-3; CDR3 length: 13; J gene: TRBJ2-7
CDR3 protein: CSAHGQNTDTQYF; V gene: TRBV20-1; CDR3 length: 13; J gene: TRBJ2-3
CDR3 protein: CASSLREHYEQYF; V gene: TRBV7-9; CDR3 length: 13; J gene: TRBJ2-7
CDR3 protein: CSAPHRSTDTQYF; V gene: TRBV20-1; CDR3 length: 13; J gene: TRBJ2-3
CDR3 protein: CASSLDSFGNQPQHF; V gene: TRBV11-2; CDR3 length: 15; J gene: TRBJ1-5
CDR3 protein: CASSLVKVDREQYF; V gene: TRBV12-3/TRBV12-4; CDR3 length: 14; J gene: TRBJ2-7
CDR3 protein: CSARMPSGPYNEQFF; V gene: TRBV20-1; CDR3 length: 15; J gene: TRBJ2-1
CDR3 protein: CASSLGEGRQETQYF; V gene: TRBV5-6; CDR3 length: 15; J gene: TRBJ2-5
CDR3 protein: CASSSPWIHNEQFF; V gene: TRBV7-2; CDR3 length: 14; J gene: TRBJ2-1
CDR3 protein: CASSVGNSGNTIYF; V gene: TRBV9; CDR3 length: 14; J gene: TRBJ1-3
CDR3 protein: CSVSLASRRNEQFF; V gene: TRBV29-1; CDR3 length: 14; J gene: TRBJ2-1